A selection of T cell receptor beta chains follows, all from one sample in a study of T cells in Graves' hyperthyroidism and ophthalmopathy. From the multiplex PCR reads, TCRdb called clonotypes with MiXCR, one entry per CDR3 protein. The sample contains about 540,000 distinct CDR3 sequences, roughly 46% of which appear only once. The sample consisted of peripheral blood or thyroid tissue (not recorded which). Receptors originate from a woman under 30 with Graves' hyperthyroidism. Each CDR3 is given with its conserved first and last residue. Each record gives: J gene, D gene, V gene, clone size, CDR3 protein, CDR3 DNA. The D gene is left open where the match is weak. Not all rows give a size; the values are once, few, many and, for expanded clones, a class.

TRBJ2-7 TRBD2 TRBV11-2 NA CASSLRGTSGRYGYEQYF TGTGCCAGCAGCTTAAGGGGGACTAGCGGGAGGTATGGGTACGAGCAGTACTTC
TRBJ2-7 TRBD2 TRBV11-2 NA CASSLEAGVSYEQYF TGTGCCAGCAGCTTAGAGGCGGGAGTGAGCTACGAGCAGTACTTC
TRBJ2-7 NA TRBV14 few CASSQAGAAYEQYF TGTGCCAGCAGCCAAGCAGGGGCCGCCTACGAGCAGTACTTC
TRBJ2-7 TRBD2 TRBV2 NA CASSLARILGLDSYEQYF TGTGCCAGCAGCTTAGCGCGTATTTTGGGACTAGACTCCTACGAGCAGTACTTC
TRBJ1-5 NA TRBV19 many CASSTGDGRFPQHF TGTGCCAGTAGTACCGGGGACGGACGGTTTCCCCAGCATTTT
TRBJ2-2 TRBD2 TRBV20-1 NA CSASLAGTNTGELFF TGCAGTGCAAGTCTAGCGGGAACGAACACCGGGGAGCTGTTTTTT
TRBJ2-7 TRBD2 TRBV7-2 many CASSPTSGSAYEQYF TGTGCCAGCAGCCCGACTAGCGGATCGGCCTACGAGCAGTACTTC
TRBJ1-5 NA TRBV6-5 NA CASSSHQPQHF TGTGCCAGCAGTTCCCATCAGCCCCAGCATTTT
TRBJ1-5 TRBD1 TRBV24-1 many CATSDQTGGNQPQHF TGTGCCACCAGTGATCAGACAGGGGGGAATCAGCCCCAGCATTTT
TRBJ1-5 NA TRBV7-2 NA CASRGPGTQETQHF TGTGCCAGCAGGGGCCCCGGGACACAAGAGACCCAGCATTTT
TRBJ1-1 TRBD1 TRBV7-9 NA CASSRVDRGNTEAFF TGTGCCAGCAGCCGGGTGGACAGGGGAAACACTGAAGCTTTCTTT
TRBJ1-4 NA TRBV20-1 NA CSARDRGTYNEKLFF TGCAGTGCTAGAGACCGAGGGACATATAATGAAAAACTGTTTTTT
TRBJ1-6 NA TRBV25-1 NA CASSFQVGGTDSPLHF TGTGCCAGCAGCTTCCAGGTGGGGGGAACAGATTCACCCCTCCACTTT
TRBJ1-2 NA TRBV10-2 NA CASRSLTDFGYGYTF TGCGCCAGCAGGTCTCTGACAGACTTTGGCTATGGCTACACCTTC
TRBJ2-7 NA TRBV10-2 NA CANSDLDARSLYEQYF TGCGCCAACAGTGATCTAGACGCGCGTAGCTTGTACGAGCAGTACTTC
TRBJ2-7 TRBD2 TRBV29-1 few CSVLLAGAIYEQYF TGCAGCGTTCTACTAGCGGGAGCCATCTACGAGCAGTACTTC
TRBJ2-7 NA TRBV2 NA CASTGRGRLADYEQYF TGTGCCAGCACTGGCAGGGGGCGGCTAGCGGACTACGAGCAGTACTTC
TRBJ1-3 NA TRBV25-1 once CASSGIPPGQRNTIYF TGTGCCAGCAGTGGAATCCCACCGGGGCAGAGAAACACCATATATTTT
TRBJ1-1 TRBD1 TRBV10-3 many CATAGGQNTEAFF TGTGCCACAGCAGGGGGCCAAAACACTGAAGCTTTCTTT
TRBJ1-1 NA TRBV7-2 NA CASSPWVRGQIVTEAFF TGTGCCAGCAGCCCCTGGGTCAGGGGACAAATCGTGACTGAAGCTTTCTTT
TRBJ2-7 NA TRBV25-1 NA CTSRGLGTPLYEQYF TGTACCAGCAGGGGACTGGGGACTCCTCTCTACGAGCAGTACTTC
TRBJ1-4 NA TRBV7-9 NA CASRSARITNEKLFF TGTGCCAGCAGATCGGCTCGGATAACTAATGAAAAACTGTTTTTT
TRBJ2-5 NA TRBV24-1 NA CATSARGSLETQYF TGTGCCACCAGTGCTAGAGGTTCGCTGGAGACCCAGTACTTC
TRBJ1-1 TRBD1 TRBV7-8 few CASSLVGGPTEAFF TGTGCCAGCAGCTTAGTAGGGGGCCCCACTGAAGCTTTCTTT
TRBJ1-1 NA TRBV10-3 NA CAITGDTEAFF TGTGCCATCACTGGTGACACTGAAGCTTTCTTT
TRBJ2-7 NA TRBV5-6 NA CASSLMTAFYEQYF TGTGCCAGCAGCTTAATGACTGCGTTCTACGAGCAGTACTTC
TRBJ2-7 NA TRBV11-2 once CASSLDGGRTGEQYF TGTGCCAGCAGCTTGGATGGGGGGAGAACGGGTGAGCAGTACTTC
TRBJ1-5 TRBD1 TRBV10-3 many CAITPTGGQPQHF TGTGCCATCACCCCGACAGGGGGCCAGCCCCAGCATTTT
TRBJ2-5 TRBD1 TRBV7-2 NA CASSLRGTGGETQYF TGTGCCAGCAGCTTAAGGGGGACAGGGGGAGAGACCCAGTACTTC
TRBJ1-2 TRBD1 TRBV7-8 many CASSPGQGAWGYTF TGTGCCAGCAGTCCAGGACAGGGGGCTTGGGGCTACACCTTC
TRBJ1-1 NA TRBV7-9 few CASSLVSENTEAFF TGTGCCAGCAGCTTAGTGAGTGAGAACACTGAAGCTTTCTTT
TRBJ2-7 TRBD2 TRBV20-1 NA CSAGLAGLTYEQYF TGCAGTGCGGGACTAGCGGGACTAACCTACGAGCAGTACTTC
TRBJ2-6 TRBD1 TRBV15 NA CAPGQGSAGANVLTF TGTGCCCCGGGACAGGGGAGTGCTGGGGCCAACGTCCTGACTTTC
TRBJ1-5 NA TRBV5-1 NA CASSLWGSDQPQHF TGCGCCAGCAGCTTGTGGGGGAGCGATCAGCCCCAGCATTTT
TRBJ1-2 NA TRBV29-1 once CTMASWGNYGYTF TGCACCATGGCCTCCTGGGGTAACTATGGCTACACCTTC
TRBJ1-2 TRBD1 TRBV6-6 NA CASSYTQGGQTDYGYTF TGTGCCAGCAGTTACACGCAAGGGGGACAGACAGACTATGGCTACACCTTC
TRBJ2-2 NA TRBV2 NA CASSDGGELFF TGTGCCAGCAGTGACGGCGGGGAGCTGTTTTTT